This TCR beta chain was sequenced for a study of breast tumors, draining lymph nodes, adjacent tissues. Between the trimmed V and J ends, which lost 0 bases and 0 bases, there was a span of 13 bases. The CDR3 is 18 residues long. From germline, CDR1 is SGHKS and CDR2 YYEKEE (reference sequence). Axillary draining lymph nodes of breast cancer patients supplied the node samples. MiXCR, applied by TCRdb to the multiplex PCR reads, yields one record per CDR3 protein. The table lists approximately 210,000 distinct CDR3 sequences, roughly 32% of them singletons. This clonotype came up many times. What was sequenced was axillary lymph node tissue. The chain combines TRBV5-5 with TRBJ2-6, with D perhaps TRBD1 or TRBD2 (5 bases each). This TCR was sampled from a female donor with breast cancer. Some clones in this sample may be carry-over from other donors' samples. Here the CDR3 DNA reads TGTGCCAGCAGCTTGGAACCATCGGGGCCCTCTGGGGCCAACGTCCTGACTTTC. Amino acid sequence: CASSLEPSGPSGANVLTF.